These 14 T cell receptor beta chains share one sample of origin, sequenced in a study of OX40 agonist ivuxolimab in advanced cancers. Profiling relied on immunoSEQ multiplex PCR, and the TCRdb table lists in-frame clones only, not all of them. The sample includes about 70,000 clones, around 84% of them seen just once. The sequencing here drew on CD4+ or CD8+ T cells sorted from blood, taken in a trial of the OX40 agonist ivuxolimab. The source of these receptors is an adult with an advanced solid tumor such as melanoma, head and neck, liver or kidney cancer.

The chain uses TRBV5-1 and TRBJ1-1; 8 bases are shared with TRBD1. The J segment lost 4 bases and the V segment lost 2 bases, leaving 4 bases of the junction unmatched. Germline CDR1 and CDR2: SGHRS and YFSETQ. There are 14 residues in the CDR3. CDR3 loop: CASSLTTGGTEAFF. The CDR3 DNA follows: TGCGCCAGCAGCTTAACTACAGGGGGCACTGAAGCTTTCTTT.

The CDR3 is CASSSSGRAYNEQFF. The CDR3 DNA reads as TGTGCCAGCAGCTCTAGCGGGAGGGCCTACAATGAGCAGTTCTTC. The chain is built from TRBV14 and TRBJ2-1; 12 nucleotides align to TRBD2. CDR1 and CDR2 from the germline V gene are SGHDN and FVKESK. Trimming took 5 bases from V and 2 from J; bases not matched to a gene: 1. CDR3 length equals 15 residues.

This sequence joins TRBV5-1 and TRBJ2-3; 8 nucleotides align to TRBD1. The CDR3 sequence is 15 residues long. After removal of 4 bases from V and 0 bases from J, the junction contained 4 bases not matched to a gene. The germline V gene encodes CDR1 SGHRS and CDR2 YFSETQ. DNA of the CDR3: TGCGCCAGCAGCGACCGGGACAGGAGCACAGATACGCAGTATTTT. Protein product: CASSDRDRSTDTQYF.

The rearrangement joins TRBV2 to TRBJ2-1; TRBD2 agrees at 11 bases. The CDR3 sequence is 15 residues long. Germline trimming cut 8 bases from V and 6 bases from J; bases unmatched to any gene: 9. Germline CDR1 is SNHLY and CDR2 is FYNNEI. CDR3 region: CASLSGLAGGNEQFF. The CDR3 DNA reads TGTGCCAGCTTGTCCGGACTAGCGGGTGGCAATGAGCAGTTCTTC.

V and J are TRBV5-4 and TRBJ2-3; 9 nucleotides align to TRBD1. This CDR3 contains 14 residues. V trimming: 3 bases; J trimming: 6 bases; junction bases outside the gene matches: 5. In germline, CDR1 is SGHNT, CDR2 YYREEE (reference sequence). In DNA form, the CDR3 reads TGTGCCAGCAGCTCGAGGACAGGGGAGGATACGCAGTATTTT. Its protein is CASSSRTGEDTQYF.

The chain carries TRBV27 and TRBJ2-7, with 8 bases identical to TRBD1. The junction had 6 bases not matched to a gene; V was cut back by 9 bases and J by 2 bases. Germline assignment: CDR1 MNHEY and CDR2 SMNVEV (reference sequence). This CDR3 has 13 residues. CDR3 region: CASAGQGTYEQYF. DNA for the CDR3: TGTGCCAGTGCAGGACAGGGCACCTACGAGCAGTACTTC.

The chain is built from TRBV14 and TRBJ2-7; D could derive from TRBD1 or TRBD2 (5 bases each). Between the trimmed V and J ends, which lost 3 bases and 3 bases, there was a span of 12 bases. Germline V gene data show CDR1 as SGHDN and CDR2 as FVKESK. The CDR3 is 14 amino acids. This CDR3 reads CASSQGDGLYEQYV. The CDR3 DNA reads TGTGCCAGCAGCCAGGGGGACGGCCTCTACGAGCAGTACGTC.

This clone was observed a few times. V is TRBV30 and J is TRBJ1-1, with D hard to call. The CDR3 runs 13 residues. Per the germline V gene, CDR1 is GTSNPN and CDR2 is SVGIG (reference sequence). Trimming left V 0 bases short and J 4 bases short, with 9 bases between. The CDR3 DNA reads as TGTGCCTGGAGTGTACAAGCAGGCACTGAAGCTTTCTTT. It specifies CAWSVQAGTEAFF.

CDR3 coding DNA: TGTGCCATCAGTGTGGGGGACAGGCCACGGACGGGCTACACCTTC. As protein: CAISVGDRPRTGYTF. This sequence joins TRBV10-3 and TRBJ1-2, with TRBD1 identical over 8 bases. J lost 8 bases, V lost 4 bases, and 12 bases had no gene match. The CDR3 loop spans 15 amino acids. Germline values: CDR1 ENHRY, CDR2 SYGVKD.

The chain carries TRBV7-9 and TRBJ2-1; D gene uncertain. This CDR3 comprises 19 residues. CDR1 is SEHNR, CDR2 FQNEAQ, per germline (reference sequence). V was trimmed by 1 base and J by 5 bases, leaving 24 bases between them. The CDR3 DNA follows: TGTGCCAGCAGCTTAGTTAGATTGATGGATCCGATTAGGGACAATGAGCAGTTCTTC. Encoded protein: CASSLVRLMDPIRDNEQFF.

V is TRBV10-1 and J is TRBJ2-5; D is unclear. CDR1 is WNHNN, CDR2 SYGVQD, per germline (reference sequence). CDR3 size: 14 residues. The V gene lost 0 bases and the J gene lost 4 bases, with 9 bases spanning the gap. The CDR3: CASSESTVAETQYF. Written as DNA, the CDR3 is TGCGCCAGCAGTGAGTCGACGGTCGCAGAGACCCAGTACTTC.

The chain couples TRBV5-1 to TRBJ1-4, with D possibly matching TRBD1 (5 bases). CDR1 and CDR2 (germline): SGHRS, YFSETQ. The CDR3 has 14 amino acids. The V gene lost 0 bases and the J gene lost 3 bases, with 6 bases spanning the gap. The CDR3 DNA follows: TGCGCCAGCAGCTTGGGAGGGGCTAATGAAAAACTGTTTTTT. Residues: CASSLGGANEKLFF.

The V call is TRBV10-3, the J call TRBJ2-1; D perhaps matches TRBD1 (6 bases). The V gene's germline CDR1 is ENHRY and CDR2 SYGVKD. The CDR3 runs 13 residues. V lost 4 bases and J 9 bases, leaving 13 bases between the germline ends. The CDR3 region has the DNA TGTGCCATCAGTGGCCAGGGACAAGGTGAGCAGTTCTTC. Its translation: CAISGQGQGEQFF.

This chain uses TRBV28 with TRBJ2-1; D unclear. CDR3 size: 16 residues. Germline CDR1 reads MDHEN; CDR2 reads SYDVKM. V lost 4 bases to trimming and J lost 0 bases, with 13 bases between them. Here the CDR3 reads CASSSSDPTSYNEQFF. CDR3 bases: TGTGCCAGCAGTTCCTCGGACCCTACCTCCTACAATGAGCAGTTCTTC.